The source of this TCR beta chain is a study of T cell responses to AZD1222 COVID-19 vaccine. CDR1 MNHEY and CDR2 SVGAGI come from the germline V gene. The V end lost 6 bases, the J end lost 2 bases, and 10 bases lay between the germline ends. The CDR3 consists of 13 residues. Profiled with immunoSEQ multiplex PCR; TCRdb holds only in-frame clones, not every one. The sample gives more than 75,000 clones, under 95% of which show up once; 8% is in the top ten. Sequencing used peripheral blood, obtained 28 days after the second AZD1222 dose. The rearrangement joins TRBV6-5 to TRBJ2-5; D is tentatively TRBD1 or TRBD2 (5 bases each). The TCR was taken from an adult who received the AZD1222 COVID-19 vaccine. The CDR3 protein is CASRGTIQETQYF. The CDR3, as DNA: TGTGCCAGCAGGGGGACGATACAAGAGACCCAGTACTTC.